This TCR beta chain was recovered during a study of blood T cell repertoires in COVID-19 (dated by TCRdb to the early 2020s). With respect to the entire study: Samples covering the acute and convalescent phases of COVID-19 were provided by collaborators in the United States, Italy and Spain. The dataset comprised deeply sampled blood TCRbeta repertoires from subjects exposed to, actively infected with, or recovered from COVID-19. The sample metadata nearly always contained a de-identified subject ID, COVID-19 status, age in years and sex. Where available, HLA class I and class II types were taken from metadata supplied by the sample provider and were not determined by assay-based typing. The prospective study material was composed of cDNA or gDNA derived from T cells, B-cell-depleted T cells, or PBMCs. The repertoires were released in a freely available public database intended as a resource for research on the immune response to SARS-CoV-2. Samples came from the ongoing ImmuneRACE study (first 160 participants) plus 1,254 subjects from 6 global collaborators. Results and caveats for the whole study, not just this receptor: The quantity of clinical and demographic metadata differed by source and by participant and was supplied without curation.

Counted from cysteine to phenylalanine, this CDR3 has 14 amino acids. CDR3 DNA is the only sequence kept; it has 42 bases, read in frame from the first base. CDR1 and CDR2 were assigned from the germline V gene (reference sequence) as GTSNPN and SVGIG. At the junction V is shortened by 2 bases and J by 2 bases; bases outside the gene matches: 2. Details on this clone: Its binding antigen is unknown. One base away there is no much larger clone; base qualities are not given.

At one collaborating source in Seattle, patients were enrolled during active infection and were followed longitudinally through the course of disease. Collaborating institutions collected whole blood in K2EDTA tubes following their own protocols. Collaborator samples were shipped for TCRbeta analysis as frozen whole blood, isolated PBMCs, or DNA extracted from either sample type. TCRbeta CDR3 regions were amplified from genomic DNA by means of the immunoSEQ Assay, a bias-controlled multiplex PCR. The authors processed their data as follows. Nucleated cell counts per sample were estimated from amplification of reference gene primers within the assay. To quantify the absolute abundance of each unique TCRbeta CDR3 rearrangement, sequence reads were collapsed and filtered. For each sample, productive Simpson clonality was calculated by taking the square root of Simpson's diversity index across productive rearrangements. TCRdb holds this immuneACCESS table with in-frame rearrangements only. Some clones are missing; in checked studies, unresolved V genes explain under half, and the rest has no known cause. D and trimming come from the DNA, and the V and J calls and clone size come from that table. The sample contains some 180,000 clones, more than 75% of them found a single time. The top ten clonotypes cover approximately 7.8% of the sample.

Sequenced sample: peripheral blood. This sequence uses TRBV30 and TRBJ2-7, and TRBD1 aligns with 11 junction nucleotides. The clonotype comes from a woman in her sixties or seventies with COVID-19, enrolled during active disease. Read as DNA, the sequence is TGTGCCTGGAGTAGGGACAGGGGGGCCTACGAGCAGTACTTC. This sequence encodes CAWSRDRGAYEQYF.